The 25 T cell receptor beta chains presented below share a single source sample, sequenced in a study of beta chain features in type 1 diabetes. The investigators reverse transcribed all of the isolated RNA, so they sequenced expressed TCRB transcripts. The data were produced by immunoSEQ multiplex PCR, yet TCRdb's version contains in-frame clones alone and is incomplete. The sample includes over 65,000 clones, roughly a third seen only once; the top ten take around 0.5%. Sequences were obtained from stem cell memory CD4+ T cells from blood. Receptors originate from a woman aged 18-29 years in good health.

The V call is TRBV4-1, the J call TRBJ1-2, with 9 bases matching TRBD1. The J segment lost 3 bases and the V segment lost 4 bases, leaving 6 bases of the junction unmatched. This CDR3 is built from 15 residues. Germline V gene data show CDR1 as MGHRA and CDR2 as YSYEKL. CDR3 sequence reads: CASSPRTGVDYGYTF. CDR3 nucleotides: TGCGCCAGCAGCCCCCGGACAGGGGTGGACTATGGCTACACCTTC.

The J gene is TRBJ2-3, the V gene TRBV2; 7 bases are shared with TRBD1. Germline values: CDR1 SNHLY, CDR2 FYNNEI. V lost 7 bases, J lost 6 bases, and 10 bases stayed unmatched. This CDR3 comprises 14 residues. The CDR3 sequence is CASTLGQLLDTQYF. The CDR3 nucleotides are TGTGCCAGCACTTTGGGACAGCTGCTCGATACGCAGTATTTT.

The table lists this clone with a few counts. J is TRBJ2-7 and V is TRBV7-3, with a tentative D call TRBD1 (5 bases). Trimming pared 2 bases from V and 6 bases from J, leaving 17 bases between. The CDR3 consists of 15 residues. Germline V CDR1 and CDR2: SGHTA, FQGTGA. The CDR3, as DNA: TGTGCCAGCAGCTTAGGCGCGGCAGGGCAGGGCGAGCAGTACTTC. It codes for CASSLGAAGQGEQYF.

This clone was counted a single time. The gene calls are TRBV5-1 and TRBJ1-2, with D possibly matching TRBD1 (6 bases). V lost 0 bases to trimming and J lost 4 bases, with 13 bases between them. The CDR3 covers 15 residues. Germline V lookup: CDR1 SGHRS, CDR2 YFSETQ. In DNA, the CDR3 is TGCGCCAGCAGCTTGGGGGTCGGGGACATCTATGGCTACACCTTC. Amino acid sequence: CASSLGVGDIYGYTF.

Here the CDR3 DNA reads TGTGCCAGCTCACCCGGGAGAGGCGGAGGGAGCAATCAGCCCCAGCATTTT. This encodes CASSPGRGGGSNQPQHF. The chain carries TRBV18 and TRBJ1-5; D not resolved. The length of the CDR3 is 17 residues. Germline lookup yields CDR1 KGHSH and CDR2 LQKENI. Trimming left V 3 bases short and J 1 base short, with 16 bases between.

V usage is TRBV19 and J usage is TRBJ1-6, with D maybe TRBD1 (6 bases). This CDR3 is 14 amino acids long. V was trimmed by 4 bases and J by 4 bases, leaving 8 bases between them. The germline CDR1 and CDR2 sequences are LNHDA and SQIVND (reference sequence). CDR3 sequence reads: CASSTGQYNSPLHF. The CDR3, as DNA: TGTGCCAGTAGTACCGGACAGTATAATTCACCCCTCCACTTT.

This clone has more than one count but fewer than ten. The chain recombines TRBV5-1 with TRBJ2-1, with 8 bases matching TRBD2. CDR3 length: 15 amino acids. With 2 bases clipped from V and 2 bases from J, the junction kept 3 bases outside the gene matches. Looked up from germline, CDR1 is SGHRS and CDR2 is YFSETQ. The CDR3 bases are TGCGCCAGCAGCTTTAGCGGGGAGACCTACAATGAGCAGTTCTTC. This sequence encodes CASSFSGETYNEQFF.

This chain uses TRBV5-5 with TRBJ1-2; D not resolved. Deletions cut 0 bases from V and 1 base from J, with 7 bases between. This CDR3 has 14 residues. CDR1 SGHKS and CDR2 YYEKEE come from the germline V gene (reference sequence). DNA for the CDR3: TGTGCCAGCAGCTTGGGCCAGGATAACTATGGCTACACCTTC. The encoded protein is CASSLGQDNYGYTF.

This chain uses TRBV9 with TRBJ1-3; no reliable D call. Germline CDR1 reads SGDLS; CDR2 reads YYNGEE. V gave up 0 bases and J gave up 2 bases, with 3 bases separating them. This CDR3 has 13 residues. In nucleotides, the CDR3 is TGTGCCAGCAGCGTAGACACTGGAAACACCATATATTTT. Encoded protein: CASSVDTGNTIYF.

This chain links TRBV4-2 with TRBJ2-7, with 7 bases lining up with TRBD1. CDR3 length equals 15 residues. The V and J ends lost 5 bases and 0 bases, in that order; junction bases with no gene match: 7. Germline V gene lookup returns CDR1 LGHNA and CDR2 YNFKEQ. Here the CDR3 reads CASSATGASSYEQYF. In nucleotides, the CDR3 is TGTGCCAGCAGCGCTACAGGGGCAAGCTCCTACGAGCAGTACTTC.

The gene calls are TRBV4-3 and TRBJ2-2, with D possibly TRBD1 on 6 matching bases. Trimming took off 4 bases at V and 6 bases at J, with 15 bases between the two ends. Germline V gene data show CDR1 as LGHNA and CDR2 as YSLEER. The CDR3 contains 15 residues. In nucleotides, the CDR3 is TGCGCCAGCAGCCCGTCTCAGGGGCGGGCCGGGGAGCTGTTTTTT. It is translated as CASSPSQGRAGELFF.

V usage is TRBV9 and J usage is TRBJ1-1; D not certain. CDR3 length: 13 residues. Germline-derived CDR1 and CDR2 are SGDLS and YYNGEE. Trimming shortened V by 2 bases and J by 2 bases, and 7 bases separated the two germline ends. In DNA form, the CDR3 reads TGTGCCAGCAGCGTGAACAGAAACACTGAAGCTTTCTTT. Its translation: CASSVNRNTEAFF.

This clone has a handful of counts. CDR3 residues: CASSKDPGTGGTDTQYF. For the CDR3, the DNA is TGTGCCAGCAGCAAAGATCCCGGGACAGGGGGAACAGATACGCAGTATTTT. J is TRBJ2-3 and V is TRBV7-2; 11 nucleotides line up with TRBD1. This CDR3 contains 17 residues. Germline CDR1 and CDR2: SGHTA and FQGNSA. After removal of 5 bases from V and 3 bases from J, the junction contained 10 bases not matched to a gene. Full variable domain (outside the CDR3, taken from reference TRBV7-2 and TRBJ2-3): GAGVSQSPSNKVTEKGKDVELRCDPISGHTALYWYRQSLGQGLEFLIYFQGNSAPDKSGLPSDRFSAERTGGSVSTLTIQRTQQEDSAVYLCASSKDPGTGGTDTQYFGPGTRLTVL.

V gene TRBV30 combines with J gene TRBJ2-1, with D tentatively TRBD2 (6 bases). The germline gives CDR1 GTSNPN, CDR2 SVGIG (reference sequence). The length of the CDR3 is 15 residues. The V gene lost 2 bases and the J gene lost 0 bases, with 11 bases spanning the gap. The chain's CDR3 is CAWSYIGSSYNEQFF. In DNA form, the CDR3 reads TGTGCCTGGAGTTATATCGGGAGCTCCTACAATGAGCAGTTCTTC.

The chain is built from TRBV2 and TRBJ2-1; a possible D gene is TRBD2 (7 bases). Germline V gives CDR1 SNHLY, CDR2 FYNNEI. V was clipped by 5 bases and J by 8 bases, with 16 bases between them. This CDR3 comprises 14 residues. CDR3 sequence: CASSSQGRGDEQFF. CDR3 coding DNA: TGTGCCAGCAGTTCTCAGGGGAGGGGAGATGAGCAGTTCTTC.

This clone was recorded a few times. The chain has TRBV18 and TRBJ1-3, with a tentative D call TRBD1 (5 bases). The CDR3 is made up of 15 amino acids. Between the trimmed V and J ends, which lost 6 bases and 4 bases, there was a span of 16 bases. The germline gives CDR1 KGHSH, CDR2 LQKENI. CDR3 DNA sequence: TGTGCCAGCTCCCCAACAGGATTGGGAGGAAACACCATATATTTT. Translating gives CASSPTGLGGNTIYF.

This clone was picked up a small number of times. The chain is built from TRBV6-6 and TRBJ1-2; 8 nucleotides align to TRBD1. Trimming cost V 6 bases and J 6 bases; bases outside gene matches: 9. The CDR3 extends over 14 amino acids. Germline lookup yields CDR1 MNHNY and CDR2 SVGAGI (reference sequence). The CDR3 loop reads CASSSQGEGDGYTF. CDR3 coding DNA: TGTGCCAGCAGCTCACAGGGGGAAGGAGATGGCTACACCTTC.

V and J are TRBV10-3 and TRBJ2-1; TRBD1 aligns across 7 bases. The CDR3 covers 14 residues. Germline trimming cut 5 bases from V and 0 bases from J; bases unmatched to any gene: 1. Germline loops: CDR1 ENHRY, CDR2 SYGVKD. In DNA, the CDR3 is TGTGCCATCAGTAGGGACAGCTCCTACAATGAGCAGTTCTTC. Translation: CAISRDSSYNEQFF.

This clone was detected a few times. This rearrangement joins TRBV4-3 to TRBJ1-5; D unresolved. The CDR3 is 15 amino acids. Germline CDR1 reads LGHNA; CDR2 reads YSLEER. Trimming removed 0 bases from V and 5 bases from J, with 11 bases in between. CDR3 coding DNA: TGCGCCAGCAGCCAAGATACGGGAGACGATCAGCCCCAGCATTTT. Its translation: CASSQDTGDDQPQHF.

This clone was counted only a few times. This chain joins TRBV4-1 and TRBJ2-2; 15 bases match TRBD2. Trimming cost V 2 bases and J 0 bases; bases outside gene matches: 4. Germline loops: CDR1 MGHRA, CDR2 YSYEKL. The CDR3 totals 19 residues. The CDR3 sequence: CASSQPGLAGGTNTGELFF. The CDR3 DNA is TGCGCCAGCAGCCAACCGGGACTAGCGGGAGGAACGAACACCGGGGAGCTGTTTTTT.

CDR3 amino acids: CASSWGLAKNIQYF. CDR3 in DNA: TGCGCCAGCAGTTGGGGACTCGCTAAAAACATTCAGTACTTC. V usage is TRBV4-3 and J usage is TRBJ2-4, with D possibly TRBD2 on 6 matching bases. Germline loops: CDR1 LGHNA, CDR2 YSLEER. Trimming removed 6 bases at V and 4 bases at J, with 13 bases between. The length of the CDR3 is 14 residues.

The chain carries TRBV7-2 and TRBJ2-7; D gene ambiguous. The V and J ends lost 2 bases and 0 bases respectively, with 8 bases between them. The CDR3 covers 14 residues. Germline V CDR1 and CDR2: SGHTA, FQGNSA. The CDR3: CASSLSTGSYEQYF. In nucleotides, the CDR3 is TGTGCCAGCAGCTTAAGCACCGGCTCCTACGAGCAGTACTTC. Variable domain in full (rest from reference TRBV7-2 and TRBJ2-7): GAGVSQSPSNKVTEKGKDVELRCDPISGHTALYWYRQSLGQGLEFLIYFQGNSAPDKSGLPSDRFSAERTGGSVSTLTIQRTQQEDSAVYLCASSLSTGSYEQYFGPGTRLTVT.

The chain uses TRBV7-2 and TRBJ2-5; 9 bases align to TRBD2. The CDR3 extends over 14 amino acids. In germline, CDR1 is SGHTA, CDR2 FQGNSA. The J segment lost 11 bases and the V segment lost 2 bases, leaving 9 bases of the junction unmatched. The DNA of the CDR3 is TGTGCCAGCAGCTTATCGCGGGGGGGACGGGAGCAGTACTTC. Residues: CASSLSRGGREQYF.

This sequence joins TRBV7-6 and TRBJ1-2; weak D call: TRBD1 (5 bases). The CDR3 is made up of 15 amino acids. The germline CDR1 and CDR2 sequences are SGHVS and FNYEAQ. Trimming took 5 bases from V and 5 from J, leaving 18 bases between them. The CDR3 DNA is TGTGCCAGCAGCCCAGCGGGACCTCCGGCTTATGGCTACACCTTC. Amino acid sequence: CASSPAGPPAYGYTF.

The chain combines TRBV7-2 with TRBJ2-7, with TRBD2 matching 7 bases. This CDR3 is 15 amino acids long. Germline CDR1 and CDR2: SGHTA and FQGNSA. The V gene end was trimmed by 1 base and the J gene end by 6 bases; junction bases not matched to a gene: 9. The CDR3 reads CASSLGLAVGLEQYF. CDR3 nucleotide sequence: TGTGCCAGCAGCTTAGGTCTAGCGGTCGGTCTCGAGCAGTACTTC.